A single sample gave rise to the 5 T cell receptor beta chains below, sequenced in a study of blood T cell repertoires in COVID-19. Produced via immunoSEQ multiplex PCR; TCRdb's table is partial and in-frame only. The sample has about 520,000 clones; approximately 85% are singletons. The sample consisted of peripheral blood. The source is a human donor in a cohort sampled during active COVID-19.

The V gene is TRBV5-4, the J gene TRBJ2-1, with D possibly matching TRBD2 (5 bases). CDR1 and CDR2 from the germline V gene are SGHNT and YYREEE (reference sequence). Trimming removed 3 bases from V and 9 bases from J, with 13 bases in between. This CDR3 is 13 amino acids long. In DNA form, the CDR3 reads TGTGCCAGCAGCTCCAGGACTCCAAGTGAGCAGTTCTTC. Protein: CASSSRTPSEQFF.

CDR3 loop: CASSPPGQGKYEQYF. CDR3 nucleotides: TGTGCCAGCAGCCCCCCGGGACAGGGGAAATACGAGCAGTACTTC. The J gene is TRBJ2-7, the V gene TRBV28; 10 bases are a match to TRBD1. This CDR3 region has 15 residues. Germline V lookup: CDR1 MDHEN, CDR2 SYDVKM. The junction had 9 bases not matched to a gene; V was cut back by 6 bases and J by 4 bases.

The rearrangement links TRBV11-2 to TRBJ2-1, with 9 bases identical to TRBD2. This CDR3 is built from 17 residues. Germline V gene data show CDR1 as SGHAT and CDR2 as FQNNGV. V lost 4 bases and J lost 6; bases outside the gene matches: 13. The CDR3 protein is CASSSLSGGRAPNEQFF. As DNA, the CDR3 is TGTGCCAGCAGCTCGCTAAGTGGCGGGAGGGCCCCCAATGAGCAGTTCTTC.

This clone was picked up one time. This chain joins TRBV7-2 and TRBJ2-5; TRBD2 is a possible D gene (5 bases). Germline V gene lookup returns CDR1 SGHTA and CDR2 FQGNSA. The CDR3 is 14 amino acids. The V end lost 4 bases, the J end lost 3 bases, and 12 bases lay between the germline ends. CDR3 sequence reads: CASSSALGKETQYF. The CDR3 region has the DNA TGTGCCAGCAGCTCCGCCCTCGGGAAAGAGACCCAGTACTTC.

The chain joins TRBV11-2 to TRBJ2-7, with a possible D match to TRBD2 (6 bases). Trimming cost V 3 bases and J 0 bases, with 9 bases left between them. CDR1 and CDR2 from the germline V gene are SGHAT and FQNNGV. This CDR3 is 14 amino acids long. The chain's CDR3 is CASSLGTYSYEQYF. CDR3 in DNA: TGTGCCAGCAGCTTGGGGACTTACTCCTACGAGCAGTACTTC. Filled out from reference TRBV11-2 and TRBJ2-7, the complete variable domain reads EAGVAQSPRYKIIEKRQSVAFWCNPISGHATLYWYQQILGQGPKLLIQFQNNGVVDDSQLPKDRFSAERLKGVDSTLKIQPAKLEDSAVYLCASSLGTYSYEQYFGPGTRLTVT.